This TCR beta chain came from a study of blood T cell repertoires in COVID-19. Study as a whole: Donors in the United States, Italy and Spain gave samples during acute or convalescent COVID-19. In each case, the material was cDNA or gDNA derived from T cells, B-cell-depleted T cells, or PBMCs.

Deletions cut 10 bases from V and 5 bases from J, with 22 bases between. Germline loops: CDR1 SNHLY, CDR2 FYNNEI. This CDR3 has 15 amino acids. This clone showed up just once. Data came from immunoSEQ multiplex PCR; TCRdb stores just in-frame clones and leaves some out. The data hold about 170,000 clones, with roughly 86% observed a single time. In Seattle, patients joined the study during active infection and were tracked longitudinally. The sequencing input was peripheral blood. The gene calls are TRBV2 and TRBJ2-3; possibly TRBD2 for D (5 bases). This TCR was recovered from a man in his 60s with COVID-19, enrolled during active disease. CDR3 nucleotides: TGTGCCACCAAGTGGAGGCCTCTGGTCCAAGATACGCAGTATTTT. Residues: CATKWRPLVQDTQYF.